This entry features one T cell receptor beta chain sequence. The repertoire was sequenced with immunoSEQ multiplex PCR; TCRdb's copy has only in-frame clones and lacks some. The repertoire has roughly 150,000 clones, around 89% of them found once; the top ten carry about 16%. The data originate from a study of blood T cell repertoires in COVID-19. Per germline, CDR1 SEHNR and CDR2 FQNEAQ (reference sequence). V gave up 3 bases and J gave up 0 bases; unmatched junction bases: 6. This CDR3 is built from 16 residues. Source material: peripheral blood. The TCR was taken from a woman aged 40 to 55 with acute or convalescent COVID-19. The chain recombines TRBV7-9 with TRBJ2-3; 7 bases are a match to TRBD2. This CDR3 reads CASSFFRGSSTDTQYF. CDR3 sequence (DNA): TGTGCCAGCAGCTTTTTCCGCGGGAGTAGCACAGATACGCAGTATTTT.